This is a list of T cell receptor beta chains from one sample in a study of spatial heterogeneity in lung cancer. Via MiXCR, TCRdb re-called the 5' RACE reads, giving one row per CDR3 protein. The sample has about 120,000 distinct CDR3 sequences; 9.5% to 15% are singletons. The sample was PBMCs, taken at follow-up. The receptors originated from a male donor with early-stage non-small cell lung cancer. Each CDR3 is given with its conserved first and last residue. The D gene is left open where the match is weak. Clone size is stated in some rows and not others, as once, few, many or a class when expanded.

j_gene	abundance	v_gene	d_gene	CDR3nt	CDR3aa
TRBJ2-2	many	TRBV28	TRBD2	TGTGCCAGCAGTTTTCCAGCGGGGAACGGGGAGCTGTTTTTT	CASSFPAGNGELFF
TRBJ1-1	many	TRBV7-8	NA	TGTGCCAGCAGCAAACGGGACACCCCCCGGGAAGCTTTCTTT	CASSKRDTPREAFF
TRBJ2-1	NA	TRBV29-1	TRBD2	TGCAGCGCCGTTATACTAGCGGGGGCCTACAATGAGCAGTTCTTC	CSAVILAGAYNEQFF
TRBJ2-6	many	TRBV12-3/TRBV12-4	TRBD1	TGTGCCAGCAGTCGGGACAGGGCCCCGTCTGGGGCCAACGTCCTGACTTTC	CASSRDRAPSGANVLTF
TRBJ2-2	NA	TRBV7-3	NA	TGTGCCAGCAGCCATCGACAGACGGCGAACACCGGGGAGCTGTTTTTT	CASSHRQTANTGELFF
TRBJ1-2	many	TRBV12-3/TRBV12-4	TRBD1	TGTGCCAGCACCCTCCCAGGGGGTAATGGCTACACCTTC	CASTLPGGNGYTF
TRBJ1-6	few	TRBV7-2	NA	TGTGCCAGCAGCTTAGGAGAGGTTCATTCACCCCTCCACTTT	CASSLGEVHSPLHF
TRBJ1-5	many	TRBV29-1	TRBD1	TGCAGCGTTCGGACAGGGGCCAGAGAGCCCCAGCATTTT	CSVRTGAREPQHF
TRBJ2-1	many	TRBV5-5	NA	TGTGCCAGCAGCTTGAAAGAGGGGGAATCGGGTGAGCAGTTCTTC	CASSLKEGESGEQFF
TRBJ1-5	NA	TRBV9	NA	TGTGCCAGCAGCGTAGATCCGGTTGGCAATCAGCCCCAGCATTTT	CASSVDPVGNQPQHF
TRBJ2-7	many	TRBV3-1	TRBD1	TGTGCCAGCAGCGAAGGACAGGGCGTGGACTACTCCTACGAGCAGTACTTC	CASSEGQGVDYSYEQYF
TRBJ1-6	NA	TRBV20-1	NA	TGCAGTGCTAGAGCAGGCGGGGCTGGAAATTCACCCCTCCACTTT	CSARAGGAGNSPLHF
TRBJ2-1	few	TRBV29-1	TRBD2	TGCAGCTCTAGTGGCGGGGGGCGATACAATGAGCAGTTCTTC	CSSSGGGRYNEQFF
TRBJ2-1	NA	TRBV9	NA	TGTGCCAGCAGCGGAGGCGGGGCCCTTCCCTACAATGAGCAGTTCTTC	CASSGGGALPYNEQFF
TRBJ2-5	NA	TRBV5-1	TRBD1	TGCGCCAGCAGCTCCGGGACAGGGTCGGGCCAAGAGACCCAGTACTTC	CASSSGTGSGQETQYF
TRBJ2-1	few	TRBV7-9	TRBD1	TGTGCCAGCAGCTTTAGACAGGGCCCGTACAATGAGCAGTTCTTC	CASSFRQGPYNEQFF
TRBJ1-5	many	TRBV5-1	NA	TGCGCCAGCAGCTTGGAGTCAGGGTATCAGCCCCAGCATTTT	CASSLESGYQPQHF
TRBJ1-5	many	TRBV5-6	NA	TGTGCCAGCAGCCCTCGGGGGGCTTATAGCAATCAGCCCCAGCATTTT	CASSPRGAYSNQPQHF
TRBJ2-1	NA	TRBV3-1	NA	TGTGCCAGCAGCCAAGGCCCAGGCTCCTACAATGAGCAGTTCTTC	CASSQGPGSYNEQFF
TRBJ2-1	many	TRBV11-2	NA	TGTGCCAGCAGCTCTCTAGCCTACAATGAGCAGTTCTTC	CASSSLAYNEQFF
TRBJ1-2	many	TRBV6-5	NA	TGTGCCAGCCGGACGCCTTACTATGGCTACACCTTC	CASRTPYYGYTF
TRBJ2-3	NA	TRBV7-9	NA	TGTGCCAGCAGCTACTCGGCGGCGCAGTATTTT	CASSYSAAQYF
TRBJ2-1	many	TRBV5-6	TRBD1	TGTGCCAGCAGCTTGTTAGGACAGGGGGCTATCGATGAGCAGTTCTTC	CASSLLGQGAIDEQFF
TRBJ1-1	NA	TRBV30	NA	TGTGCCTGGAGTGGGGGGGCCTCGGCAGGACCCGGCGAAGCTTTCTTT	CAWSGGASAGPGEAFF
TRBJ2-7	NA	TRBV11-2	NA	TGTGCCAGCAGCTTAGAAGGGTTTACCTACGAGCAGTACTTC	CASSLEGFTYEQYF
TRBJ2-7	many	TRBV29-1	NA	TGCAGCGTTGAGGTTCGCCCCTCCTACGAGCAGTACTTC	CSVEVRPSYEQYF
TRBJ2-1	few	TRBV27	TRBD2	TGTGCCAGCAGTTCCCCACTAGCGGGGGCGTCGGATGAGCAGTTCTTC	CASSSPLAGASDEQFF
TRBJ2-3	NA	TRBV10-3	TRBD2	TGTGCCATCAGGAATAGCGGGGGTGCGGATACGCAGTATTTT	CAIRNSGGADTQYF
TRBJ1-3	NA	TRBV7-8	NA	TGTGCCAGCAGCCAAGGTACGACGGACTCTGGAAACACCATATATTTT	CASSQGTTDSGNTIYF
TRBJ2-5	few	TRBV11-2	TRBD1	TGTGCCAGCAGCCTCCGGACAGGGGGAAAGACCCAGTACTTC	CASSLRTGGKTQYF
TRBJ2-1	NA	TRBV3-1	NA	TGTGCCAGCAGCCACCCGCCGGGGGAGAACAATGAGCAGTTCTTC	CASSHPPGENNEQFF
TRBJ2-5	NA	TRBV20-1	NA	TGCAGTGCTAGAGACCGACTAGGGGGTGAGACCCAGTACTTC	CSARDRLGGETQYF
TRBJ2-7	few	TRBV4-3	TRBD1	TGCGCCAGCAGCCAAGAACAGGGGAGCGAGCAGTACTTC	CASSQEQGSEQYF
TRBJ2-5	NA	TRBV7-2	NA	TGTGCCAGCAGCTTAGACCGCTCAGGGACCCAGTACTTC	CASSLDRSGTQYF
TRBJ2-3	few	TRBV24-1	TRBD1	TGTGCCACCAGTGATTTCGCAGGGGGCGGATATACGCAGTATTTT	CATSDFAGGGYTQYF
TRBJ1-5	few	TRBV20-1	TRBD1	TGCAGTGCTAACAGGGGACAGCCCAATCAGCCCCAGCATTTT	CSANRGQPNQPQHF
TRBJ2-3	many	TRBV5-1	NA	TGCGCCAGCGGAAACCCAGGGGATACGCAGTATTTT	CASGNPGDTQYF
TRBJ1-3	NA	TRBV11-2	TRBD1	TGTGCCAGCAGCCCGACAGGGTTAGGAAACACCATATATTTT	CASSPTGLGNTIYF
TRBJ1-5	many	TRBV6-2/TRBV6-3	NA	TGTGCCAGCACGCGACCCGGACGGCTGAATCAGCCCCAGCATTTT	CASTRPGRLNQPQHF
TRBJ1-2	NA	TRBV4-3	NA	TGCGCCAGCAGCCCTAGTACCAGGGGTCATGGCTACACCTTC	CASSPSTRGHGYTF
TRBJ1-5	NA	TRBV6-5	NA	TGTGCCAGCAGTTCAGACGGCTACGGGCAGCCCCAGCATTTT	CASSSDGYGQPQHF